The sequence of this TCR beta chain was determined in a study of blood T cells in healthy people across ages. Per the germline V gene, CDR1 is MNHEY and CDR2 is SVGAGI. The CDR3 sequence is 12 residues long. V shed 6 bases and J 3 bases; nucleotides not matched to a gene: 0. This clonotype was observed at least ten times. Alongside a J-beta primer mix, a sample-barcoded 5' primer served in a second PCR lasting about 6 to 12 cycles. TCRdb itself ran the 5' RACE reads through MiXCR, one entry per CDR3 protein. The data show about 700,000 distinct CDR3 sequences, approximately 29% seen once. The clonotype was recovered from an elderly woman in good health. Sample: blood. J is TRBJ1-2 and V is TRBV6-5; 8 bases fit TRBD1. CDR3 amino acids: CASRQGDYGYTF. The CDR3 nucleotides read TGTGCCAGCAGACAGGGGGACTATGGCTACACCTTC.